This TCR beta chain comes out of a study of blood T cell repertoires in COVID-19. Study in general: Researchers got acute and convalescent COVID-19 samples from the United States, Italy and Spain. Sources were T cells, B-cell-depleted T cells, or PBMCs; the material itself was cDNA or gDNA.

The CDR3 loop spans 14 amino acids. Germline lookup yields CDR1 SEHNR and CDR2 FQNEAQ (reference sequence). Trimming pared 5 bases from V and 9 bases from J, leaving 17 bases between. In the source study's methods: From reference gene primer amplification, estimates of nucleated cell counts were derived. Sequenced by immunoSEQ multiplex PCR; TCRdb stores in-frame clones only, minus some. The V and J calls and clone size are taken from that table; D and trimming were inferred from the DNA. This sample carries more than 85,000 clones, approximately 67% of them seen once, and the ten largest clones take 6% to 8.5%.

This clonotype originated in a woman aged 55-70 years with acute or convalescent COVID-19. This rearrangement joins TRBV7-9 to TRBJ1-5; D may be TRBD1 (5 bases). Source material: peripheral blood. The CDR3 DNA reads as TGTGCCAGCAGCCCCGACAGCCGCTTAGGGCCCCAGCATTTT. Its translation is CASSPDSRLGPQHF.